This T cell receptor (beta chain) was captured by sequencing in a study of metastatic and nonmetastatic thyroid tumors. About the research overall: Repertoire comparisons spanned blood and tumor or nodule tissue from malignant and benign thyroid patients. The study, taken as a whole, reports: The study reportedly found significantly higher TCR beta diversity in malignant thyroid tumors than benign nodules, in blood and tumor.

Ten or more counts support this clone. The antigen remains unidentified. Every patient underwent thyroid surgery untreated. Authors' processing steps: Using the CDR3 differences seen across clinicopathological groups, the authors built a distant-metastasis classifier for papillary thyroid cancer, which was meant to discriminate distant-metastatic patients. Via MiXCR, TCRdb re-called the PCR reads. TCRdb, not the authors, supplied the V and J calls. Here the sample spans 12,000 or so clones, roughly 33% being singletons. The CDR3 runs to 14 residues. From germline, CDR1 is SGDLS and CDR2 YYNGEE. The V and J ends lost 4 bases and 3 bases respectively, with 11 bases between them.

The TCR comes from a female donor with papillary thyroid cancer or a benign thyroid nodule (not recorded which). Some clones in this sample may be carry-over from other donors' samples. Sequencing was done on a sample of tumor tissue. J is TRBJ1-5 and V is TRBV9; D is undetermined. The CDR3 sequence: CASSLEGVNQPQHF. The CDR3 nucleotides read TGTGCCAGCAGCCTGGAGGGCGTCAATCAGCCCCAGCATTTT. The full variable domain, with the rest looked up from reference TRBV9 and TRBJ1-5, is DSGVTQTPKHLITATGQRVTLRCSPRSGDLSVYWYQQSLDQGLQFLIQYYNGEERAKGNILERFSAQQFPDLHSELNLSSLELGDSALYFCASSLEGVNQPQHFGDGTRLSIL.